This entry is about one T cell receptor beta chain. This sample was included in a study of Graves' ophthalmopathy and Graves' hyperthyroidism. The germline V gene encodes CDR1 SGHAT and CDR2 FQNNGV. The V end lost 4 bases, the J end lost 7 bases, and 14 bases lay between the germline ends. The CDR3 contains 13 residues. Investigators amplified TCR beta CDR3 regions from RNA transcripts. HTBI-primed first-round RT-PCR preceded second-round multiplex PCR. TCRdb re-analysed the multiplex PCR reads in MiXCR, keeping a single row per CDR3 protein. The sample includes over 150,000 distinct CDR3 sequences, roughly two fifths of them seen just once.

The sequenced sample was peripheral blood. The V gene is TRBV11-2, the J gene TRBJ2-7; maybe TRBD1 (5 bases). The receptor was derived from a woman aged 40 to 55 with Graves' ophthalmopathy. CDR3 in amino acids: CASSSIRVEEQYF. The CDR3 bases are TGTGCCAGCAGCTCGATCAGGGTTGAGGAGCAGTACTTC.